Below are 31 T cell receptor delta chains sequenced from a single sample in a study of gamma-delta chains in newborns, infants, children. TCRdb reprocessed the reads using CATT. The table records more than 9,000 delta-chain clones, approximately 9.5% of them present only once. The sample consisted of blood. The receptors derive from a child who was a newborn, infant or young child, either healthy, febrile or measles-vaccinated (not recorded which).

The chain combines TRAV29/DV5 with TRDJ1, with 12 bases aligning to TRDD3. The CDR3 extends over 20 amino acids. Germline CDR1 reads NSMFDY; CDR2 reads ISSIKDK. J lost 1 base, V lost 0 bases, and 16 bases had no gene match. CDR3 loop: CAASARGKRLGDTLTDKLIF. CDR3 nucleotides: TGTGCAGCAAGCGCACGAGGGAAAAGACTGGGGGATACTCTCACCGATAAACTCATCTTT.

This clone has a handful of counts. In the same sample, other DNA sequences code for this CDR3. This chain joins TRAV29/DV5 and TRDJ1, with D perhaps matching TRDD3 (6 bases). Germline CDR1 and CDR2: NSMFDY and ISSIKDK. CDR3 length: 22 residues. Trimming removed 3 bases from V and 0 bases from J, with 36 bases in between. CDR3 residues: CAAIQKGLYWEHQRLYTDKLIF. CDR3 sequence (DNA): TGTGCAGCAATCCAAAAGGGACTTTACTGGGAACACCAGAGACTGTACACCGATAAACTCATCTTT.

This clone was recorded a few times. The chain recombines TRDV2 with TRDJ3; no clear D. The CDR3 runs 20 residues. Trimming stripped 3 bases from V and 0 bases from J, with 20 bases between. Germline-derived CDR1 and CDR2 are GEAIGNYY and EKD. CDR3 nucleotide sequence: TGTGCCTGTGACGCTACGTCGGGAGACCCCAGCTCCTGGGACACCCGACAGATGTTTTTC. This encodes CACDATSGDPSSWDTRQMFF.

The chain uses TRDV2 and TRDJ3, with 13 bases that match TRDD3. CDR1 is GEAIGNYY, CDR2 EKD, per germline. The trim removed 4 bases at V and 2 bases at J, leaving 10 bases unmatched. The CDR3 has 20 residues. CDR3 sequence (DNA): TGTGCCTGTGAGGAACTGGGGGATACGCGGGGGGCCTGGGACACCCGACAGATGTTTTTC. This sequence encodes CACEELGDTRGAWDTRQMFF.

About this clone itself: At the DNA level, this CDR3 is encoded by other sequences in the same sample as well. The chain employs TRDV2 and TRDJ3; 7 bases fit TRDD3. The CDR3 spans 19 residues. Germline CDR1 and CDR2: GEAIGNYY and EKD. V trimming: 0 bases; J trimming: 0 bases; junction bases outside the gene matches: 7. The chain's CDR3 is CACDTAGGHSSWDTRQMFF. For the CDR3, the DNA is TGTGCCTGTGACACCGCTGGGGGCCACAGCTCCTGGGACACCCGACAGATGTTTTTC.

For this clone: Other DNA sequences in the sample encode the same CDR3. This chain connects TRDV2 to TRDJ1; 8 positions agree with TRDD3. Germline V CDR1 and CDR2: GEAIGNYY, EKD. This CDR3 has 16 residues. The ends lost 0 bases at V and 2 bases at J; junction bases unmatched: 7. Here the CDR3 reads CACDTVGGSDTDKLIF. In nucleotides, the CDR3 is TGTGCCTGTGACACCGTTGGGGGATCTGATACCGATAAACTCATCTTT.

V gene TRDV2 combines with J gene TRDJ3, with 13 bases aligning to TRDD3. The junction had 5 bases not matched to a gene; V was cut back by 1 base and J by 0 bases. The V gene's germline CDR1 is GEAIGNYY and CDR2 EKD. CDR3 size: 20 residues. The CDR3 here is CACDTTGGYASSWDTRQMFF. In nucleotides, the CDR3 is TGTGCCTGTGACACTACTGGGGGATACGCGAGCTCCTGGGACACCCGACAGATGTTTTTC.

This clone has only one observation. The chain recombines TRDV2 with TRDJ3; 7 bases are shared with TRDD3. The CDR3 totals 19 residues. The junction had 11 bases not matched to a gene; V was cut back by 3 bases and J by 1 base. Germline assignment: CDR1 GEAIGNYY and CDR2 EKD. CDR3: CACDRLGARDSWDTRQMFF. The CDR3 DNA sequence: TGTGCCTGTGACCGGCTGGGGGCTAGGGATTCCTGGGACACCCGACAGATGTTTTTC.

In its sample, this clone was seen once. One end of the junction varies from germline; a read error may be responsible. This rearrangement joins TRDV2 to TRDJ2; TRDD3 aligns across 8 bases. This CDR3 contains 19 residues. The germline V gene encodes CDR1 GEAIGNYY and CDR2 EKD. The CDR3 spells CACDTVEGGIRAFTAQLFF. The CDR3, as DNA: TGTGCCTGTGACACTGTAGAGGGTGGGATACGCGCTTTTACAGCACAACTCTTCTTT.

The rearrangement uses TRDV2 and TRDJ1, with 12 bases identical to TRDD3. The V gene end was trimmed by 4 bases and the J gene end by 1 base; junction bases not matched to a gene: 6. The CDR3 covers 16 residues. Germline V CDR1 and CDR2: GEAIGNYY, EKD. Here the CDR3 reads CACEKLGDTSTDKLIF. The CDR3 DNA reads TGTGCCTGTGAGAAACTGGGGGATACAAGCACCGATAAACTCATCTTT.

In its sample, this clone ranks as medium-sized. The rearrangement links TRDV2 to TRDJ1, with 9 nucleotides matching TRDD3. V gave up 3 bases and J gave up 4 bases; unmatched junction bases: 11. Germline-derived CDR1 and CDR2 are GEAIGNYY and EKD. The CDR3 is made up of 16 amino acids. CDR3 residues: CACDPLSLGDDDKLIF. In nucleotides, the CDR3 is TGTGCCTGTGACCCACTCAGTCTGGGGGATGACGATAAACTCATCTTT.

This chain joins TRDV1 and TRDJ1; 12 bases align to TRDD3. The CDR3 length is 21 residues. Per the germline V gene, CDR1 is TSWWSYY and CDR2 is QGS. The junction had 16 bases not matched to a gene; V was cut back by 2 bases and J by 0 bases. This chain's CDR3 is CALGEIGATGGYQGDTDKLIF. The CDR3 bases are TGTGCTCTTGGGGAAATCGGGGCTACTGGGGGATACCAGGGGGACACCGATAAACTCATCTTT.

In its sample, this clone ranks as medium-sized. The chain uses TRDV2 and TRDJ1, with a weak D call TRDD3 (6 bases). The CDR3 totals 17 residues. Trimming took 3 bases from V and 0 from J, leaving 19 bases between them. Germline lookup yields CDR1 GEAIGNYY and CDR2 EKD. DNA for the CDR3: TGTGCCTGTGACCCCCTAACGGGGGACGGCAACACCGATAAACTCATCTTT. It is translated as CACDPLTGDGNTDKLIF.

Turning to this clone: A much larger clone is a single base away; this may be a read error. The chain uses TRDV2 and TRDJ2; 11 positions match TRDD3. There are 16 residues in the CDR3. The germline CDR1 and CDR2 sequences are GEAIGNYY and EKD. The CDR3 DNA follows: TGTGCCCGTGACATACTGGGGGATACTTTGACAGCACAACTCTTCTTT. Translation gives CARDILGDTLTAQLFF.

This clone was seen only a few times. The CDR3 nucleotides are TGTGCCTGTGACACGTTAGTGAGGGATACGGAAGTATCGCTTTCCTGGGACACCCGACAGATGTTTTTC. This encodes CACDTLVRDTEVSLSWDTRQMFF. This chain joins TRDV2 and TRDJ3; 8 positions match TRDD3. Losses at the gene ends were 1 base for V and 1 base for J; bases not matched to a gene: 20. CDR1 GEAIGNYY and CDR2 EKD come from the germline V gene. The CDR3 has 23 amino acids.

To note about this clone: A far larger clone is one nucleotide away, so this likely arose from a read error. The V and J genes are TRDV2 and TRDJ1; TRDD3 aligns across 7 bases. The CDR3 sequence is 14 residues long. Losses at the gene ends were 5 bases for V and 5 bases for J; bases not matched to a gene: 10. CDR1 is GEAIGNYY and CDR2 is EKD in the germline V gene. The CDR3 is CACGPLRIRDKLIF. The CDR3 DNA reads TGTGCCTGTGGCCCACTTCGGATACGGGATAAACTCATCTTT.

This clone was counted a few times. A junction end diverges from the germline sequence, so it may reflect a read error. The V gene is TRDV2, the J gene TRDJ1; D unclear. Germline loops: CDR1 GEAIGNYY, CDR2 EKD. There are 14 residues in the CDR3. CDR3 coding DNA: TGTGCCTGTGACACCCTGGCCGGGTTAGATAAACCCATCTTT. This translates into CACDTLAGLDKPIF.

This clone was recorded a few times. Within the sample, other DNA sequences also encode this same CDR3. This chain joins TRDV2 and TRDJ3, with D unresolved. CDR3 length: 17 residues. Germline CDR1 GEAIGNYY, CDR2 EKD. The germline V and J ends were trimmed by 3 bases and 2 bases, with 13 bases remaining between them. This chain's CDR3 is CACDPVVSPWDTRQMFF. The CDR3 DNA is TGTGCCTGTGACCCCGTAGTCTCCCCCTGGGACACCCGACAGATGTTTTTC.

This clone appeared a few times. The chain recombines TRDV2 with TRDJ3; D may be TRDD3 (5 bases). CDR3 length equals 19 residues. Germline V gives CDR1 GEAIGNYY, CDR2 EKD. Between the trimmed V and J ends, which lost 0 bases and 0 bases, there was a span of 14 bases. The DNA for the CDR3 is TGTGCCTGTGACACCGCTGGGACCAGCAGCTCCTGGGACACCCGACAGATGTTTTTC. Translation gives CACDTAGTSSSWDTRQMFF.

This clone appeared a few times. This chain links TRDV2 with TRDJ3; 11 bases fit TRDD3. This CDR3 region has 15 residues. From germline, CDR1 is GEAIGNYY and CDR2 EKD. The J segment lost 3 bases and the V segment lost 6 bases, leaving 0 bases of the junction unmatched. The CDR3 DNA is TGTGCCTGTACTGGGGGATACTGGGACACCCGACAGATGTTTTTC. This codes for CACTGGYWDTRQMFF.

The chain combines TRDV2 with TRDJ3; 8 nucleotides align to TRDD3. CDR3 length: 22 amino acids. The J segment lost 0 bases and the V segment lost 1 base, leaving 16 bases of the junction unmatched. Germline CDR1 and CDR2: GEAIGNYY and EKD. CDR3 sequence (DNA): TGTGCCTGTGACACTGCCTCTTTGGGGGATTGGCCAGGCTCCTGGGACACCCGACAGATGTTTTTC. The encoded protein is CACDTASLGDWPGSWDTRQMFF.

This clone was counted only a few times. This chain connects TRDV2 to TRDJ1, with 10 bases fitting TRDD3. Unmatched junction bases numbered 17, after V lost 0 bases and J lost 5 bases. This CDR3 has 19 residues. Germline V gene sequence: CDR1 GEAIGNYY, CDR2 EKD. CDR3 sequence: CACDTGTFLGDRGPDKLIF. The CDR3 DNA sequence: TGTGCCTGTGACACCGGGACCTTCCTGGGGGATAGGGGACCGGATAAACTCATCTTT.

This clone has only a few counts. The V and J genes are TRDV2 and TRDJ1; the match to TRDD3 covers 11 bases. Per the germline V gene, CDR1 is GEAIGNYY and CDR2 is EKD. Unmatched junction bases numbered 17, after V lost 3 bases and J lost 0 bases. The CDR3 extends over 20 amino acids. The DNA of the CDR3 is TGTGCCTGTGACGGCCCCTTGGGGGATACGCTCCCCCAGTACACCGATAAACTCATCTTT. As protein: CACDGPLGDTLPQYTDKLIF.

This clone was found a few times. The J gene is TRDJ3, the V gene TRDV2, with TRDD3 identical over 10 bases. V was clipped by 2 bases and J by 0 bases; unmatched bases: 24. There are 25 residues in the CDR3. Per germline, CDR1 GEAIGNYY and CDR2 EKD. CDR3 amino acids: CACDILVLGDARMKKSSWDTRQMFF. For the CDR3, the DNA is TGTGCCTGTGACATCCTAGTACTGGGGGATGCCAGAATGAAAAAGAGCTCCTGGGACACCCGACAGATGTTTTTC.

In the case of this clone: Other nucleotide sequences in the sample specify the same CDR3. The chain links TRDV1 to TRDJ1, with TRDD3 matching over 8 bases. Germline loops: CDR1 TSWWSYY, CDR2 QGS. CDR3 length: 16 residues. The trim removed 0 bases at V and 5 bases at J, leaving 8 bases unmatched. The CDR3 coding sequence is TGTGCTCTTGGGGAACTCTACTGGGGGTTGGTGGATAAACTCATCTTT. The encoded protein is CALGELYWGLVDKLIF.

The V call is TRDV2, the J call TRDJ2, with 13 positions matching TRDD3. With V trimmed by 4 bases and J by 5 bases, 6 bases remained unmatched. This CDR3 contains 16 residues. Germline V lookup: CDR1 GEAIGNYY, CDR2 EKD. In nucleotides, the CDR3 is TGTGCCTGTGATCTACTGGGGGATACGCGTACAGCACAACTCTTCTTT. It is translated as CACDLLGDTRTAQLFF.

V usage is TRDV2 and J usage is TRDJ1; no firm D call. Trimming cost V 3 bases and J 3 bases, with 16 bases left between them. From germline, CDR1 is GEAIGNYY and CDR2 EKD. The CDR3 extends over 15 amino acids. The CDR3 loop is CACDGLGTSADKLIF. The CDR3 DNA sequence: TGTGCCTGTGACGGGTTAGGTACATCGGCCGATAAACTCATCTTT.

This clone appeared a few times. V and J are TRDV2 and TRDJ1, with 7 positions matching TRDD3. Germline V gene data show CDR1 as GEAIGNYY and CDR2 as EKD. V trimming: 3 bases; J trimming: 2 bases; junction bases outside the gene matches: 11. The CDR3 runs to 16 residues. CDR3 sequence: CACDAVGGMGTDKLIF. The CDR3, as DNA: TGTGCCTGTGACGCCGTGGGGGGGATGGGGACCGATAAACTCATCTTT.

Note on this clone: This DNA translates differently at residue 13 from the TCRdb protein, which is that of a much larger clone; a read error is likely, and the protein shown is the DNA's own translation. The chain uses TRDV2 and TRDJ1; 8 positions agree with TRDD3. CDR3 length equals 14 residues. Germline CDR1 and CDR2: GEAIGNYY and EKD. DNA of the CDR3: TGTGCCTGTGACACCCTGGGATACGCCGATAAACTCACCTTT. Protein: CACDTLGYADKLTF.

CDR3: CALGDYWGSNTDKLIF. Here the CDR3 DNA reads TGTGCTCTTGGGGATTACTGGGGGTCAAACACCGATAAACTCATCTTT. This sequence joins TRDV1 and TRDJ1; 8 bases match TRDD3. The CDR3 runs to 16 residues. CDR1 TSWWSYY and CDR2 QGS come from the germline V gene. V shed 3 bases and J 0 bases; nucleotides not matched to a gene: 6.

This clone was recorded a few times. A single base is all that separates this from a far larger clone, so a read error is likely. Other DNA sequences from this sample encode an identical CDR3 as well. CDR3 nucleotides: TGTGCCTGTGACACCGTGCAGGGGGCCCCACGCCGGTACACCGATAAACTCATCTTT. Residues: CACDTVQGAPRRYTDKLIF. The rearrangement links TRDV2 to TRDJ1, with D tentatively TRDD3 (5 bases). CDR1 is GEAIGNYY, CDR2 EKD, per germline. Trimming took 0 bases from V and 0 from J, leaving 22 bases between them. This CDR3 is built from 19 residues.